The T cell receptor (beta chain) under discussion was sequenced for a study of response to subunit inactivated influenza vaccine. Findings of the study overall: New T cells are recruited in small numbers by each seasonal influenza vaccination, according to the authors' suggestion.

TCRdb reprocessed the RT-PCR reads with MiXCR, giving one entry per CDR3 protein. The data show hundreds of thousands of distinct CDR3 sequences, about 25% seen once. Regarding this clonotype: Its antigen remains unknown.

Germline-derived CDR1 and CDR2 are SGHTA and FQGNSA. This CDR3 contains 13 residues. V was trimmed by 2 bases and J by 7 bases, leaving 11 bases between them. Sequencing was performed on CD4+ T cells sorted from PBMCs, taken 5 days after vaccination. The chain links TRBV7-2 to TRBJ1-2; D unresolved. This receptor was identified in a man between 45 and 60 years old who received an inactivated influenza vaccine. The CDR3: CASSLTVSAGYTF. The DNA of the CDR3 is TGTGCCAGCAGCTTAACAGTCTCGGCTGGCTACACCTTC.